What follows describes a single T cell receptor (beta chain). Its antigen remains unidentified. The germline CDR1 and CDR2 sequences are SGHAT and FQDESV (reference sequence). V was trimmed by 4 bases and J by 8 bases, leaving 12 bases between them. CDR3 length: 14 residues. This record comes from a study of cytomegalovirus exposure and HLA in healthy donors. Whole-study results and caveats: Fewer N-insertions (relative to the approximately 700-donor mean) were reportedly seen in an Asian-associated ancestry cluster in a later analysis. The study assumed roughly uniform donor sequencing depth for presence/absence analyses.

The PCR contained 60 Vbeta and 13 Jbeta primers. The protocol was immunoSEQ multiplex PCR, while the TCRdb copy is restricted to in-frame clones and leaves out a portion. The table lists about 160,000 clones, roughly 80% of them singletons, with 7% in the top ten. Sequenced: PBMCs. The chain uses TRBV11-1 and TRBJ1-6; D remains unclear. The source of this sequence is a woman aged 25 to 39 in good health and CMV-seropositive. CDR3: CASSYLSRDSPLHF. The DNA for the CDR3 is TGTGCCAGCAGCTACCTAAGCCGGGATTCACCCCTCCACTTT.